This T cell receptor (beta chain) was sequenced during a study of vaccination and CD4 T cells after COVID-19 (dated by TCRdb to between 2021 and 2022). For the study in its entirety: Convalescent patients had a positive SARS-CoV-2 result on nasal swab PCR, and of these patients, nine had mild disease and one had severe disease. The time from the second vaccine dose to post-vaccine blood sampling had a median of roughly 70 days and ranged from about 12 to 250 days. In under 13 COVID-19 convalescent patients and 4 infection-naive healthy vaccine recipients, researchers compared the spike-specific CD4+ TCR repertoire from before mRNA vaccination with the repertoire from after. Culture stimuli were overlapping spike peptide pools from SARS-CoV-2 and from the common cold coronaviruses HCoV-NL63, HCoV-OC43 and HCoV-229E. Post-COVID blood samples were collected from convalescent patients a median of around 100 days after diagnosis, with a range of roughly 35 to 170 days. Six males and four females were included in the convalescent cohort, with two Hispanic individuals, seven Caucasians, two Asians and one multiracial person represented. As controls, cultures received a CEFX viral epitope pool (the positive control), an HIV-1 Nef peptide pool (the negative control), or no peptide at all. Participants received two doses of either the Pfizer-BioNTech BNT162b2 vaccine (n=8) or the Moderna mRNA-1273 vaccine (n=2). What the research found in general, with its limitations: Of the vaccine-specific clones in convalescent patients, 304 of 307, or nearly all, reacted only to SARS-CoV-2 spike and did not cross-react with common cold coronaviruses. In convalescent patients, a median 86.3% of post-vaccine SARS-CoV-2-reactive clones were detected only after vaccination, and vaccine-specific priming was suggested by this finding. Relatively few convalescent patients were included in the study, and early timepoints after natural infection were not analyzed. The median number of SARS-CoV-2-reactive clonotypes rose from fewer than 25 after infection to 38 after vaccination, but the change was not significant.

As regards this clonotype: Its binding antigen is unknown. Nothing much larger sits one base from this clone, and base qualities are not available.

In the germline V gene (reference sequence), CDR1 corresponds to DFQATT and CDR2 to SNEGSKA. The trim is 0 bases for V and 6 bases for J, with a gap of 12 bases between the germline ends. From its cysteine to its phenylalanine, the CDR3 spans 14 amino acids. The read is trimmed to its CDR3 DNA, 42 bases read in frame from base 1. Taken with the paper, the label for treatment or condition translates to: approximately 10-day PBMC culture with coronavirus spike peptide pools or control peptides (ViraFEST assay). The study used the ViraFEST assay, which expanded antigen-specific T cells with peptide pools and then identified expanded clonotypes by TCR sequencing. The positive SARS-CoV-2 PCR tests of the convalescent patients were dated from March to December 2020, before the Alpha, Beta and Delta variants emerged in the United States. Under 2.5 million PBMCs per well were cultured in IMDM with roughly 5.2% human AB serum and 7.5 to 10 IU/ml IL-2, plus 10 ug/ml peptide pools. Half of the culture medium was replaced with fresh IL-2-containing medium on days 3 and 7. After 10 to 11 days of culture, CD4+ T cells were isolated by negative selection using the EasySep CD4+ T cell isolation kit. Ficoll-Paque Plus gradient centrifugation was used to isolate PBMCs from whole blood, and the isolated PBMCs were then either used fresh or cryopreserved at -140C. Each culture condition was generally run in triplicate wells.

Library preparation used PCR. DNA from cultured CD4+ T cells underwent TCR sequencing with the Oncomine TCR Beta short-read assay at the Johns Hopkins FTIC core. The QIAamp micro DNA kit was used to extract genomic DNA from the cultured CD4+ T cells. Oncomine TCR Beta libraries from cultured CD4+ T cells were pooled using unique dual indexes and sequenced on an Illumina iSeq 100. As for the authors' bioinformatics: Non-productive sequences were removed, and CDR3s not starting with C, not ending with F or W, or shorter than 7 amino acids were discarded. The MANAFEST web application was used to identify antigen-specific clonotypes by comparing peptide-stimulated wells against reference wells and other culture wells. Positive clones required FDR below 0.05, an odds ratio above 5, and productive frequency above 0.1% in at least two of three replicate wells. A clonotype counted as cross-reactive if it showed significant expansion both in the SARS-CoV-2 spike wells and in at least one common cold coronavirus spike condition. Using R version 3.6.1, CDR3 homology was evaluated through Levenshtein distances (stringdist) along with unrooted phylogenetic trees (ape). TCRdb passed the public sequencing reads through fastp at Q25 and MiXCR, retaining productive beta sequences. Rows matching on CDR3 protein sequence are summarized as one entry with the most common DNA and genes. TCRdb's processing, not the study's, gives the V and J calls here. The table for this sample lists 15,000 or so distinct CDR3 sequences; approximately 60% of them were counted only once. The ten biggest clones cover 12% of the sample.

The sequencing input was CD4+ T cells from blood, cultured in vitro. Here the chain combines TRBV20-1 and TRBJ2-1; TRBD1 is perhaps the D gene, given 6 matching bases. The sequence was obtained from a human donor who had recovered from COVID-19. CDR3 region: CSARDGAGVNEQFF. The DNA sequence is TGCAGTGCTAGAGATGGGGCAGGGGTCAATGAGCAGTTCTTC.